This TCR beta chain comes out of a study of early T cells in non-severe SARS-CoV-2 infection (dated by TCRdb to the early 2020s). The study in broad terms: Because TCR sequencing relied on bulk RNA taken from unsorted whole blood, pairing of alpha and beta chains was not possible. Points the paper makes about the study in general: VDJdb matching was skewed toward anti-spike CD8 responses and likely underestimated virus-specific expansions, missing private and CD4 specificities.

The library came from 5' RACE. This sample was sequenced with a NextSeq 500. To correct for sequencing error and PCR bias, the TCR library protocol tagged individual cDNA molecules with unique molecular identifiers. Sequencing covered both TCR alpha and beta chains, and within each sample the abundances of alpha and beta sequences were tightly co-correlated. Per the original workflow: Decombinator V4 was used to perform V gene, J gene and CDR3 annotation of TCR sequences. Expanded TCRs were defined as changing significantly between any two time points under a Poisson model with p below 0.0001. TCR abundances were normalised to the total number of TCRs sequenced per sample and expressed as counts per million. MAIT TCRs were defined by TRAV1-2 paired with TRAJ12, TRAJ20 or TRAJ33, and iNKT TCRs by TRAV10 paired with TRAJ18. VDJdb, accessed on 1 November 2021, was searched for TCRs annotated for CMV, EBV and SARS-CoV-2, and TCRs annotated for more than one antigen were excluded. TCRdb trimmed the raw reads at Q25, called clones with MiXCR and kept productive beta chains. Each entry merges the rows of one CDR3 protein and shows their most common DNA and genes. TCRdb, not the authors, supplied the V and J calls. For this sample the table gives about 26,000 distinct CDR3 sequences, of which roughly 5.6% were detected only once. The ten largest clonotypes hold 3.5% to 5% of the sample.

V is shortened by 1 base, J by 0 bases, and the region joining them spans 9 bases. The CDR3 holds 15 amino acids from the cysteine to the phenylalanine. Just CDR3 DNA is preserved here, 45 bases in frame from base 1. As encoded in the germline V gene (reference sequence), CDR1 is SEHNR while CDR2 is FQNEAQ. This was a case-control study nested in a cohort of healthcare workers in London, UK, who had nasopharyngeal swab PCR tests and blood samples taken every week. Healthcare workers were enrolled in the week of the UK lockdown, from 23 to 31 March 2020, and were followed every week for up to roughly 15 weeks. The sample holds many counts of this clonotype. Its antigen target is currently unknown. Within one base of it there is no much larger clone, and no base qualities were kept.

Recombination joined TRBV7-9 with TRBJ1-1; the D gene is not confidently resolved. This sequence originates from an adult who was a healthcare worker with PCR-confirmed SARS-CoV-2 infection or an uninfected control (not recorded which). The material sequenced was whole blood. The nucleotide sequence reads TGTGCCAGCAGCTTAGACACAGTATTGAACACTGAAGCTTTCTTT. It translates as CASSLDTVLNTEAFF.